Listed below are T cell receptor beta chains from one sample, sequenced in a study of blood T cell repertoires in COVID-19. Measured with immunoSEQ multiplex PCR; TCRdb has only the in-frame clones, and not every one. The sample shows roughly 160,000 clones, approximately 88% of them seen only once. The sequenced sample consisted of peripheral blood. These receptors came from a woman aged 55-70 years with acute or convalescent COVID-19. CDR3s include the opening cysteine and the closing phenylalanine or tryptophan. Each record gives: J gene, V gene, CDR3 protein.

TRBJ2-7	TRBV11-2	CASSLDASGGADEQYF
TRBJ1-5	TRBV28	CASSSSYSNQPQHF
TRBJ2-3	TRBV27	CASSLMGVVSDTQYF
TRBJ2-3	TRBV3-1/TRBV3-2	CASSQEGLPDNTQYF
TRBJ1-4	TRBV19	CASSIEGTGREKLFF
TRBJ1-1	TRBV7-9	CASSDGGVNTEAFF
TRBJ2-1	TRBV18	CASSGQGAGSEQFF
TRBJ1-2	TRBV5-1	CASSLDGTGISGYTF
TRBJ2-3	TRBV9	CASSPRDSPTDTQYF
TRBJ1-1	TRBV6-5	CASFGLNTEAFF
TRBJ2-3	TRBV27	CASSLFAERLARRTDTQYF
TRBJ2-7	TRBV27	CASSRLEPHSTREQYF
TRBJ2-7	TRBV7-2	CASSLTRGEYEQYF
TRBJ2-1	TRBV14	CASSQDRNEQFF
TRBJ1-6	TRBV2	CASREQGTYNSPLHF
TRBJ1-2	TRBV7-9	CASSLIRGYTF
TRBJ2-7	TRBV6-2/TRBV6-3	CASSSLTGRYEQYF
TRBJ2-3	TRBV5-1	CASSFSMTSAAYTDTQYF
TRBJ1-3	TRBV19	CASSIRGSGNTIYF
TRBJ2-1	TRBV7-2	CASSSRGGIEQFF
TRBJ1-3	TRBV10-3	CAISDLRGTGNTIYF
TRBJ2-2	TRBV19	CASSTGTINTGELFF
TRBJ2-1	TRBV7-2	CASIRSGPINEQFF
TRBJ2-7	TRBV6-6	CASSYSRDRGAEQYF